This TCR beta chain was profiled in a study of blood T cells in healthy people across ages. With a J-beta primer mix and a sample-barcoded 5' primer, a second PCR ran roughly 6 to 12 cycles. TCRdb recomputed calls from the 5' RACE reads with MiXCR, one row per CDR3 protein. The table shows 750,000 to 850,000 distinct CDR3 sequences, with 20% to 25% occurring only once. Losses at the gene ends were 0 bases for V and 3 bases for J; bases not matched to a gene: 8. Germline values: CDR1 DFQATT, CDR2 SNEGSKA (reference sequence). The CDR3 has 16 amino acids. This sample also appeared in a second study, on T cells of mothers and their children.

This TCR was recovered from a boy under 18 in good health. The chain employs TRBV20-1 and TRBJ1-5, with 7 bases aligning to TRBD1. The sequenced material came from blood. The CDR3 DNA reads TGCAGTGCTAGAGATCGCCCCGGGACAGACAATCAGCCCCAGCATTTT. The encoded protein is CSARDRPGTDNQPQHF.